Listed here are 28 T cell receptor beta chains from one sample, sequenced in a study of cytotoxic CD8 clonotypes in ibrutinib-treated CLL. Sequenced by immunoSEQ multiplex PCR; TCRdb stores in-frame clones only, minus some. The data show about 68,000 clones, with over 75% seen just once and roughly 8% held by the top ten. The material was PBMCs, obtained at disease progression, from a patient treated with ibrutinib. The source of these receptors is a human donor with chronic lymphocytic leukemia.

V gene TRBV18 combines with J gene TRBJ2-5, with D possibly called TRBD1 or TRBD2 (5 bases each). The CDR3 totals 15 residues. Germline CDR1 reads KGHSH; CDR2 reads LQKENI. Trimming stripped 6 bases from V and 1 base from J, with 15 bases between. The CDR3 protein is CASSHGTQVQETQYF. The CDR3 DNA sequence: TGTGCCAGCTCCCACGGGACGCAGGTCCAAGAGACCCAGTACTTC.

A few counts support this clone. V usage is TRBV5-1 and J usage is TRBJ1-5, with D possibly TRBD1 on 5 matching bases. The length of the CDR3 is 13 residues. The germline V gene has CDR1 SGHRS and CDR2 YFSETQ. Trimming removed 2 bases at V and 4 bases at J, with 7 bases between. CDR3 in amino acids: CASSFSGNQPQHF. The DNA for the CDR3 is TGCGCCAGCAGCTTCTCAGGGAATCAGCCCCAGCATTTT.

This rearrangement joins TRBV5-4 to TRBJ2-7; TRBD1 matches at 7 bases. CDR1 and CDR2 (germline): SGHNT, YYREEE (reference sequence). After removal of 1 base from V and 2 bases from J, the junction contained 3 bases not matched to a gene. There are 14 residues in the CDR3. The CDR3: CASSLRGGTYEQYF. CDR3 sequence (DNA): TGTGCCAGCAGCTTGCGAGGGGGCACCTACGAGCAGTACTTC. The whole variable domain, remainder taken from reference TRBV5-4 and TRBJ2-7, is ETGVTQSPTHLIKTRGQQVTLRCSSQSGHNTVSWYQQALGQGPQFIFQYYREEENGRGNFPPRFSGLQFPNYSSELNVNALELDDSALYLCASSLRGGTYEQYFGPGTRLTVT.

The rearrangement joins TRBV30 to TRBJ2-1; 11 bases match TRBD1. The CDR3 contains 15 residues. Germline assignment: CDR1 GTSNPN and CDR2 SVGIG (reference sequence). V shed 5 bases and J 13 bases; nucleotides not matched to a gene: 16. Here the CDR3 DNA reads TGTGCCTGGCGGCGCCCGGGGACAGGGGGTTTCCCCCAGTTCTTC. This gives the protein CAWRRPGTGGFPQFF.

V gene TRBV6-5 combines with J gene TRBJ2-2; D perhaps matches TRBD1 (6 bases). The length of the CDR3 is 15 residues. Trimming removed 11 bases from V and 2 bases from J, with 18 bases in between. CDR1 is MNHEY and CDR2 is SVGAGI in the germline V gene. In DNA, the CDR3 is TGTGCCGCACAAGCCGGACAGATCAACACCGGGGAGCTGTTTTTT. Amino acid sequence: CAAQAGQINTGELFF.

This clone was recorded once. DNA of the CDR3: TGTGCCAGCAGCCTAGGACTCGTAAATGAGCAGTTCTTC. Its translation is CASSLGLVNEQFF. The V and J genes are TRBV4-2 and TRBJ2-1; a possible D gene is TRBD2 (5 bases). With 4 bases removed from V and 7 bases from J, the gap between germline ends came to 11 bases. The CDR3 has 13 amino acids. Germline assignment: CDR1 LGHNA and CDR2 YNFKEQ.

This clone was counted a few times. The chain carries TRBV5-1 and TRBJ2-7; D remains unclear. CDR1 is SGHRS and CDR2 is YFSETQ in the germline V gene. CDR3 size: 14 residues. Trimming stripped 1 base from V and 5 bases from J, with 13 bases between. The CDR3 DNA follows: TGCGCCAGCAGCTTGCAGGTGGGGATGAACGAGCAGTACTTC. Translation gives CASSLQVGMNEQYF.

On this clone: In the same sample, other DNA sequences code for this CDR3. This chain uses TRBV9 with TRBJ1-1, with D unresolved. The germline V and J ends were trimmed by 0 bases and 2 bases, with 5 bases remaining between them. This CDR3 is 13 amino acids long. Per germline, CDR1 SGDLS and CDR2 YYNGEE. The CDR3 loop reads CASSVGPNTEAFF. As DNA, the CDR3 is TGTGCCAGCAGCGTAGGCCCTAACACTGAAGCTTTCTTT. The variable domain in full, with the rest retrieved from reference TRBV9 and TRBJ1-1, is DSGVTQTPKHLITATGQRVTLRCSPRSGDLSVYWYQQSLDQGLQFLIQYYNGEERAKGNILERFSAQQFPDLHSELNLSSLELGDSALYFCASSVGPNTEAFFGQGTRLTVV.

This sequence joins TRBV2 and TRBJ2-5, with 11 bases identical to TRBD2. From germline, CDR1 is SNHLY and CDR2 FYNNEI. There are 16 residues in the CDR3. V shed 4 bases and J 5 bases; nucleotides not matched to a gene: 9. The CDR3 sequence is CASSVRLAGTSETQYF. Written as DNA, the CDR3 is TGTGCCAGCAGTGTGAGACTAGCGGGGACGTCGGAGACCCAGTACTTC.

As for this clone: An end of the junction does not agree with germline; a read error may underlie this. This chain connects TRBV11-3 to TRBJ1-2; weak D call: TRBD1 (5 bases). The CDR3 is 15 residues long. CDR1 SGHNT and CDR2 YENEEA come from the germline V gene. The CDR3 DNA reads TGTGCCAGCAGCTTAAACCGCGGGACTGAGTCTCTGCCGTCCTTC. It encodes CASSLNRGTESLPSF.

The rearrangement links TRBV5-8 to TRBJ2-3, with D perhaps matching TRBD2 (6 bases). The length of the CDR3 is 16 residues. V was cut by 6 bases and J by 0 bases, with 17 bases left in between. The germline gives CDR1 SGHTS, CDR2 YDEGEE. CDR3 residues: CASTQSGTSSTDTQYF. The CDR3, as DNA: TGTGCCAGCACCCAATCGGGGACTTCTAGCACAGATACGCAGTATTTT.

CDR3 nucleotides: TGCGCCAGCAGCTTGGAGGGGCTAGCGGGAGGGGGCCACGAGCAGTACTTC. Its protein is CASSLEGLAGGGHEQYF. This rearrangement joins TRBV5-1 to TRBJ2-7, with 12 bases matching TRBD2. Trimming at V came to 0 bases and at J to 5 bases, leaving 9 bases not matched to a gene. CDR3 length equals 17 residues. Germline V lookup: CDR1 SGHRS, CDR2 YFSETQ.

The chain joins TRBV2 to TRBJ1-1, with unresolved D. Germline values: CDR1 SNHLY, CDR2 FYNNEI. The CDR3 length is 13 residues. Trimming cost V 0 bases and J 6 bases, with 8 bases left between them. In DNA, the CDR3 is TGTGCCAGCAGTGAAGCGCTTCCCTCTGAAGCTTTCTTT. Amino acids: CASSEALPSEAFF.

This rearrangement joins TRBV10-3 to TRBJ1-4; D is unclear. This CDR3 contains 10 residues. The V end lost 10 bases, the J end lost 7 bases, and 7 bases lay between the germline ends. Germline V lookup: CDR1 ENHRY, CDR2 SYGVKD. Here the CDR3 reads CATGSEKLFF. CDR3 coding DNA: TGTGCCACCGGGAGTGAAAAACTGTTTTTT.

The chain is built from TRBV5-1 and TRBJ2-1; the match to TRBD2 covers 10 bases. Trimming at V came to 4 bases and at J to 7 bases, leaving 11 bases not matched to a gene. Germline CDR1 and CDR2: SGHRS and YFSETQ. The CDR3 has 16 residues. This CDR3 is CASSPVPAGGGNEQFF. CDR3 bases: TGCGCCAGCAGCCCAGTCCCAGCGGGAGGGGGGAATGAGCAGTTCTTC.

The V gene is TRBV10-3, the J gene TRBJ1-5; a possible D gene is TRBD1 (6 bases). The CDR3 is made up of 16 amino acids. From germline, CDR1 is ENHRY and CDR2 SYGVKD. V lost 3 bases, J lost 3 bases, and 15 bases lay in between. The CDR3 sequence is CAISDIRGENNQPQHF. DNA for the CDR3: TGTGCCATCAGTGATATCAGGGGAGAGAACAATCAGCCCCAGCATTTT.

The genes are TRBV7-9 and TRBJ2-7; D perhaps matches TRBD1 (5 bases). CDR1 and CDR2 from the germline V gene are SEHNR and FQNEAQ (reference sequence). The CDR3 has 16 residues. V was cut by 1 base and J by 4 bases, with 17 bases left in between. The CDR3 here is CASSLVEGQRFYEQYF. The CDR3 DNA sequence: TGTGCCAGCAGCTTAGTCGAAGGACAACGGTTTTACGAGCAGTACTTC. The complete variable domain, with remaining parts taken from reference TRBV7-9 and TRBJ2-7, reads DTGVSQNPRHKITKRGQNVTFRCDPISEHNRLYWYRQTLGQGPEFLTYFQNEAQLEKSRLLSDRFSAERPKGSFSTLEIQRTEQGDSAMYLCASSLVEGQRFYEQYFGPGTRLTVT.

The V call is TRBV7-9, the J call TRBJ2-3, with a tentative D call TRBD1 (5 bases). The germline V gene has CDR1 SEHNR and CDR2 FQNEAQ (reference sequence). The CDR3 sequence is 14 residues long. V was clipped by 2 bases and J by 14 bases, with 20 bases between them. As DNA, the CDR3 is TGTGCCAGCAGCTTATTGGCAGGGTGGGGTATCTTGTATTTT. Translated, it gives CASSLLAGWGILYF.

The chain joins TRBV11-2 to TRBJ2-7; perhaps TRBD1 as D (5 bases). Between the trimmed V and J ends, which lost 1 base and 2 bases, there was a span of 18 bases. In germline, CDR1 is SGHAT, CDR2 FQNNGV. The CDR3 covers 17 residues. The CDR3 DNA is TGTGCCAGCAGCTTAGCCGGTTGGGGCCAAATAACCTACGAGCAGTACTTC. It specifies CASSLAGWGQITYEQYF.

The chain joins TRBV7-9 to TRBJ2-7; D not resolved. The CDR3 covers 12 residues. Germline V gene lookup returns CDR1 SEHNR and CDR2 FQNEAQ (reference sequence). Trimming removed 5 bases at V and 6 bases at J, with 11 bases between. The CDR3 nucleotides read TGTGCCAGCAGCCCCGGTGCAGGCGAGCAGTACTTC. This translates into CASSPGAGEQYF.

With respect to this clone: The junction differs from germline at one of its ends, possibly a read error. The V gene is TRBV27, the J gene TRBJ2-3; 10 bases line up with TRBD2. There are 16 residues in the CDR3. The germline V gene has CDR1 MNHEY and CDR2 SMNVEV (reference sequence). The CDR3 is CASRLLSGRASDTQYF. Here the CDR3 DNA reads TGTGCCAGCAGATTATTGAGCGGGAGGGCCTCGGATACGCAGTATTTT.

This rearrangement joins TRBV30 to TRBJ2-7; D perhaps matches TRBD1 (6 bases). The CDR3 extends over 12 amino acids. Germline CDR1 and CDR2: GTSNPN and SVGIG (reference sequence). V was trimmed by 4 bases and J by 2 bases, leaving 9 bases between them. CDR3 amino acids: CAWKDRAYEQYF. Here the CDR3 DNA reads TGTGCCTGGAAGGACAGAGCCTACGAGCAGTACTTC.

The V and J genes are TRBV27 and TRBJ2-7; possibly TRBD2 for D (6 bases). Germline V lookup: CDR1 MNHEY, CDR2 SMNVEV (reference sequence). V lost 6 bases, J lost 2 bases, and 11 bases lay in between. This CDR3 spans 13 amino acids. The chain's CDR3 is CASRVGGTYEQYF. The CDR3 nucleotides read TGTGCCAGCAGAGTGGGGGGAACCTACGAGCAGTACTTC.

This clone is termed medium-sized. This sequence joins TRBV7-9 and TRBJ2-2; no definite D call. Germline V CDR1 and CDR2: SEHNR, FQNEAQ (reference sequence). With 1 base removed from V and 3 bases from J, the gap between germline ends came to 9 bases. There are 15 residues in the CDR3. This CDR3 is CASSLVGVDTGELFF. CDR3 DNA: TGTGCCAGCAGCTTAGTGGGTGTCGACACCGGGGAGCTGTTTTTT.

This clone was detected a few times. The chain carries TRBV19 and TRBJ1-5; maybe TRBD1 (6 bases). Per the germline V gene, CDR1 is LNHDA and CDR2 is SQIVND (reference sequence). The CDR3 sequence is 13 residues long. Trimming took 7 bases from V and 7 from J, leaving 14 bases between them. The CDR3 loop is CASTHGRGQPQHF. Written as DNA, the CDR3 is TGTGCCAGTACCCATGGGAGGGGGCAGCCCCAGCATTTT.

This sequence joins TRBV7-3 and TRBJ1-5; possibly TRBD1 for D (6 bases). V was pared by 2 bases and J by 6 bases, with 11 bases between. Germline V gene data show CDR1 as SGHTA and CDR2 as FQGTGA. This CDR3 spans 14 amino acids. The CDR3 region is CASSLSGDSQPQHF. Here the CDR3 DNA reads TGTGCCAGCAGCTTATCAGGGGATAGTCAGCCCCAGCATTTT.

The chain uses TRBV4-1 and TRBJ1-1, with D tentatively TRBD1 (6 bases). CDR3 length equals 13 residues. V lost 1 base to trimming and J lost 11 bases, with 14 bases between them. Looked up from germline, CDR1 is MGHRA and CDR2 is YSYEKL. This chain's CDR3 is CASSQAPGVLAFF. DNA for the CDR3: TGCGCCAGCAGCCAAGCCCCAGGGGTATTGGCTTTCTTT.

The rearrangement links TRBV9 to TRBJ2-1; TRBD1 or TRBD2 may be the D gene (7 bases each). The germline V gene encodes CDR1 SGDLS and CDR2 YYNGEE. The CDR3 totals 20 residues. V was trimmed by 3 bases and J by 3 bases, leaving 28 bases between them. CDR3: CASSGRGLAGAVLFYNEQFF. In DNA form, the CDR3 reads TGTGCCAGCAGCGGCAGGGGGTTGGCGGGAGCGGTCCTCTTCTACAATGAGCAGTTCTTC.